These T cell receptor beta chains were read from a single sample in a study of PD-1 blockade in classical Hodgkin lymphoma. Sequencing used immunoSEQ multiplex PCR; TCRdb keeps in-frame clones, though not all of them. The sample lists about 41,000 clones, about 70% occurring once. The sequences come from peripheral blood mononuclear cells (PBMCs), collected at baseline. The receptors derive from a human donor with classical Hodgkin lymphoma. Each CDR3 is given with its conserved first and last residue. Each record gives: J gene, clone size, V gene, D gene, CDR3 protein, CDR3 DNA. D genes are given only for firm matches. Size values are once, few and many counts, or a class for expanded clones, and some rows have none.

TRBJ2-7,NA,TRBV6-5,TRBD2,CASSRRTSPTYEQYF,TGTGCCAGCAGCCGAAGGACTAGCCCTACCTACGAGCAGTACTTC
TRBJ2-7,NA,TRBV21-1,NA,CANQTGTLPYEQYF,TGTGCCAACCAGACCGGGACTCTACCCTACGAGCAGTACTTC
TRBJ1-4,few,TRBV2,NA,CASSVGSNEKLFF,TGTGCCAGCAGTGTCGGGTCTAATGAAAAACTGTTTTTT
TRBJ1-2,NA,TRBV28,TRBD1,CASSLGPGGNGYTF,TGTGCCAGCAGTTTGGGCCCAGGGGGGAACGGCTACACCTTC
TRBJ1-2,NA,TRBV7-2,NA,CASSLGVGNYGYTF,TGTGCCAGCAGCTTAGGGGTGGGAAACTATGGCTACACCTTC
TRBJ2-7,NA,TRBV29-1,NA,CSVEVQGAPYEQYF,TGCAGCGTTGAAGTGCAGGGTGCGCCCTACGAGCAGTACTTC
TRBJ1-5,NA,TRBV27,TRBD1,CASSLRPPGQGNIRHF,TGTGCCAGCAGTTTACGCCCCCCGGGACAGGGGAATATTCGGCATTTT
TRBJ1-1,few,TRBV29-1,NA,CSVDPEAFF,TGCAGCGTTGATCCTGAAGCTTTCTTT
TRBJ2-3,NA,TRBV19,NA,CASATVITDTQYF,TGTGCCAGTGCGACAGTAATCACAGATACGCAGTATTTT
TRBJ1-5,few,TRBV6-5,NA,CASSAQDSNQPQHF,TGTGCCAGCAGTGCCCAGGATAGCAATCAGCCCCAGCATTTT
TRBJ1-2,NA,TRBV19,NA,CASSPPAGAKYGYTF,TGTGCCAGTAGTCCCCCGGCAGGCGCTAAATATGGCTACACCTTC
TRBJ1-4,once,TRBV13,NA,CASSLADANEKLFF,TGTGCCAGCAGCTTAGCGGACGCCAATGAAAAACTGTTTTTT
TRBJ1-5,NA,TRBV7-9,TRBD1,CASSLAGTGATSNQPQHF,TGTGCCAGCAGCTTAGCGGGGACAGGGGCGACTAGCAATCAGCCCCAGCATTTT
TRBJ2-5,NA,TRBV7-2,TRBD1,CASSDRGRLEETQYF,TGTGCCAGCAGCGACAGGGGACGTCTGGAAGAGACCCAGTACTTC
TRBJ2-1,NA,TRBV7-2,NA,CASSLDSNEQFF,TGTGCCAGCAGCTTAGACAGCAATGAGCAGTTCTTC
TRBJ1-5,NA,TRBV4-2,NA,CASSQGNRSNQPQHF,TGTGCCAGCAGCCAAGGGAACAGGAGCAATCAGCCCCAGCATTTT
TRBJ1-2,NA,TRBV7-9,NA,CASSPHGGGRSYTF,TGTGCCAGCAGCCCCCACGGAGGGGGGCGAAGCTACACCTTC
TRBJ2-3,NA,TRBV13,TRBD2,CAGGLAGGVTDTQYF,TGTGCCGGTGGACTAGCGGGAGGGGTTACAGATACGCAGTATTTT
TRBJ2-2,once,TRBV10-3,NA,CAISEYPAHTNTGELFF,TGTGCCATCAGTGAGTACCCAGCACACACGAACACCGGGGAGCTGTTTTTT
TRBJ1-4,NA,TRBV29-1,TRBD1,CSVKVQGANEKLFF,TGCAGCGTAAAAGTACAGGGGGCGAATGAAAAACTGTTTTTT
TRBJ2-1,once,TRBV7-2,NA,CASSLKDNEQFF,TGTGCCAGCAGCTTAAAAGACAATGAGCAGTTCTTC
TRBJ1-5,few,TRBV6-4,NA,CASSVEGNQPQHF,TGTGCCAGCAGTGTAGAGGGCAATCAGCCCCAGCATTTT
TRBJ2-1,NA,TRBV27,TRBD2,CASSLRTSGFSYNEQFF,TGTGCCAGCAGTTTAAGGACTAGCGGCTTCTCCTACAATGAGCAGTTCTTC
TRBJ2-7,NA,TRBV6-5,NA,CASMLGGASYEQYF,TGTGCCAGCATGCTGGGCGGGGCGTCCTACGAGCAGTACTTC
TRBJ1-5,NA,TRBV4-3,NA,CASSQAGWGTNRPPQHF,TGCGCCAGCAGCCAAGCGGGATGGGGGACTAACAGGCCGCCCCAGCATTTT
TRBJ2-2,few,TRBV19,TRBD2,CASSISSGIGTGELFF,TGTGCCAGTAGTATCTCTAGCGGGATTGGAACCGGGGAGCTGTTTTTT
TRBJ2-6,NA,TRBV6-1,NA,CASSDGLFGANVLTF,TGTGCCAGCAGTGACGGGTTATTTGGGGCCAACGTCCTGACTTTC
TRBJ1-1,NA,TRBV30,TRBD1,CAWSVTGVGMNTEAFF,TGTGCCTGGAGTGTAACAGGGGTGGGGATGAACACTGAAGCTTTCTTT
TRBJ2-7,NA,TRBV7-8,NA,CASSLVTREGYEQYF,TGTGCCAGCAGCTTAGTAACGCGGGAAGGCTACGAGCAGTACTTC
TRBJ1-1,NA,TRBV7-9,NA,CASSWDAEAFF,TGTGCCAGCAGCTGGGACGCTGAAGCTTTCTTT
TRBJ2-2,NA,TRBV7-9,NA,CASSLDGTGELFF,TGTGCCAGCAGCTTAGACGGCACCGGGGAGCTGTTTTTT
TRBJ2-7,few,TRBV19,NA,CASSIMGGGYEQYF,TGTGCCAGTAGTATTATGGGGGGCGGATACGAGCAGTACTTC
TRBJ1-2,once,TRBV27,NA,CASSLSQGANYGYTF,TGTGCCAGCAGTTTATCACAGGGCGCTAACTATGGCTACACCTTC
TRBJ2-5,once,TRBV11-2,NA,CASSLYGRRPQETQYF,TGTGCCAGCAGCTTATATGGACGCCGACCTCAAGAGACCCAGTACTTC
TRBJ2-5,NA,TRBV11-2,TRBD1,CASSSQGAQETQYF,TGTGCCAGCAGCTCACAGGGGGCCCAAGAGACCCAGTACTTC
TRBJ2-2,NA,TRBV18,NA,CASSPLIGGEGELFF,TGTGCCAGCTCACCATTGATTGGCGGTGAGGGGGAGCTGTTTTTT
TRBJ1-1,NA,TRBV11-2,NA,CASSSPLQGTEAFF,TGTGCCAGCAGCTCCCCCCTTCAGGGCACTGAAGCTTTCTTT
TRBJ2-4,NA,TRBV19,TRBD2,CATGGRTVNIQYF,TGTGCCACCGGCGGGAGGACAGTAAACATTCAGTACTTC
TRBJ2-3,once,TRBV14,NA,CASSHANTQYF,TGTGCCAGCAGCCACGCGAATACGCAGTATTTT
TRBJ2-7,NA,TRBV27,NA,CASVPGTGTHEQYF,TGTGCCAGCGTACCCGGGACGGGCACCCACGAGCAGTACTTC
TRBJ2-1,NA,TRBV7-9,NA,CASSFSSGGTINNEQFF,TGTGCCAGCAGCTTTTCCTCAGGAGGGACAATCAACAATGAGCAGTTCTTC
TRBJ2-1,NA,TRBV27,TRBD2,CASKYTSGRANEQFF,TGTGCCAGCAAATATACTAGCGGGAGGGCGAATGAGCAGTTCTTC
TRBJ1-2,NA,TRBV28,TRBD1,CASTGFTGGLYGYTF,TGTGCCAGCACGGGGTTCACAGGGGGCCTCTATGGCTACACCTTC
TRBJ2-1,NA,TRBV7-9,NA,CASSPQPEKNEQFF,TGTGCCAGCAGCCCGCAACCAGAGAAGAATGAGCAGTTCTTC
TRBJ1-6,NA,TRBV30,TRBD1,CAWSTLTGWNSPLHF,TGTGCCTGGAGTACCTTGACAGGGTGGAATTCACCCCTCCACTTT
TRBJ2-2,NA,TRBV29-1,NA,CSTQYNAAGELFF,TGCAGCACCCAATATAATGCCGCCGGGGAGCTGTTTTTT
TRBJ1-1,few,TRBV11-3,NA,CASSSHSEEGPGNTEAFF,TGTGCCAGCAGCTCCCATTCCGAGGAGGGGCCGGGGAACACTGAAGCTTTCTTT
TRBJ2-7,NA,TRBV19,NA,CASSIEQRPLDEQYF,TGTGCCAGTAGTATAGAGCAGCGACCCCTCGACGAGCAGTACTTC
TRBJ1-6,NA,TRBV6-5,TRBD1,CASRLRGLPQSPLHF,TGTGCCAGCAGATTAAGGGGGCTGCCTCAATCACCCCTCCACTTT
TRBJ1-3,NA,TRBV6-5,TRBD1,CASSATGVGNTIYF,TGTGCCAGCAGTGCGACAGGGGTAGGAAACACCATATATTTT
TRBJ2-1,NA,TRBV7-6,TRBD2,CASSLAGGVVYNEQFF,TGTGCCAGCAGCTTAGCTGGGGGGGTGGTTTACAATGAGCAGTTCTTC
TRBJ1-1,NA,TRBV7-6,NA,CASSPVGTEAFF,TGTGCCAGCAGCCCCGTGGGGACTGAAGCTTTCTTT
TRBJ2-2,NA,TRBV6-6,TRBD2,CASSYIAREGTGELFF,TGTGCCAGCAGTTATATCGCGCGGGAGGGCACCGGGGAGCTGTTTTTT
TRBJ2-2,NA,TRBV2,NA,CASSEATRGYTGELFF,TGTGCCAGCAGTGAAGCCACACGGGGCTACACCGGGGAGCTGTTTTTT